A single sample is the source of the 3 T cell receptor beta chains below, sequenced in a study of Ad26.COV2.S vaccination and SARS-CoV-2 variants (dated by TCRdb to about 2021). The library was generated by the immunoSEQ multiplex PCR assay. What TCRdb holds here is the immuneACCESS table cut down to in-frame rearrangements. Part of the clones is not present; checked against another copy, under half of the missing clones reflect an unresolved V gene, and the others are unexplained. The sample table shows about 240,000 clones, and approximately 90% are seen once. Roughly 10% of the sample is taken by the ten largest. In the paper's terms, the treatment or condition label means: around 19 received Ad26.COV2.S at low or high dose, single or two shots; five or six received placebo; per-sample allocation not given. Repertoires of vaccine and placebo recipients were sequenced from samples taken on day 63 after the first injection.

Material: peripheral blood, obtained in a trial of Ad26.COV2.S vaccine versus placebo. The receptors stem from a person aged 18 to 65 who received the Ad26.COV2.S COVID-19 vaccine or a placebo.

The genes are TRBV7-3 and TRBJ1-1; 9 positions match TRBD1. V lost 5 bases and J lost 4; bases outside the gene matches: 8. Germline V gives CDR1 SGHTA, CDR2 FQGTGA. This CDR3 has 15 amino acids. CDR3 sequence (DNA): TGTGCCAGCAGCAAAACCGGGACAGGGAGCACTGAAGCTTTCTTT. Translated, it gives CASSKTGTGSTEAFF.

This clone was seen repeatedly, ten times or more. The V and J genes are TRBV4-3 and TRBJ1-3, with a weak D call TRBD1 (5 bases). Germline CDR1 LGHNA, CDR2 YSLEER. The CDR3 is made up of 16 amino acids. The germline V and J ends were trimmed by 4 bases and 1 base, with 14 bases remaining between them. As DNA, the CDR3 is TGCGCCAGCAGCCTAACGAACGGGGGTTCTGGAAACACCATATATTTT. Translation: CASSLTNGGSGNTIYF.

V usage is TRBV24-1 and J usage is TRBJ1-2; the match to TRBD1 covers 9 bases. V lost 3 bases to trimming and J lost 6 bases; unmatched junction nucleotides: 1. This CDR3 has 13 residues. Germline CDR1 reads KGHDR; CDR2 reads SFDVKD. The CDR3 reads CATSDRTGDGYTF. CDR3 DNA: TGTGCCACCAGTGATCGGACAGGGGATGGCTACACCTTC.